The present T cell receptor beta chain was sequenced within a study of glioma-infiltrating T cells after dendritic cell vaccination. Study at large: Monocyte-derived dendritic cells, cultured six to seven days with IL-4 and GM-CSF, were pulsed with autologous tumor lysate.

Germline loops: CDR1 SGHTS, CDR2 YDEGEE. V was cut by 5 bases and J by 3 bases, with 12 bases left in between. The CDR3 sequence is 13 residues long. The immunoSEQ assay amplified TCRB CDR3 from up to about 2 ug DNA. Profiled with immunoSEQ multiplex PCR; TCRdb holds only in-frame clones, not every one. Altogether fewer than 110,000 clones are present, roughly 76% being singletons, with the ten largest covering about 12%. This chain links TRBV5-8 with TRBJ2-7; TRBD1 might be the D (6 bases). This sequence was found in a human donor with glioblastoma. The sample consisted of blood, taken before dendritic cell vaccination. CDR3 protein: CASRRSGDYEQYF. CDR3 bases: TGTGCCAGCAGACGCTCAGGGGACTACGAGCAGTACTTC.